This T cell receptor (beta chain) was sequenced for a study of blood T cell repertoires in COVID-19. Across the whole study: Collection of acute and convalescent COVID-19 samples took place in the United States, Italy and Spain. PBMCs, B-cell-depleted T cells, or T cells were the source of the cDNA or gDNA that made up the material.

Measured with immunoSEQ multiplex PCR; TCRdb has only the in-frame clones, and not every one. The sample contains about 15,000 clones, around 87% of which appear only once. CDR3 length: 12 residues. V lost 5 bases and J 5 bases, leaving 9 bases between the germline ends. The germline V gene has CDR1 SEHNR and CDR2 FQNEAQ (reference sequence). This clone was counted once. This clonotype was sampled from a human donor in a cohort sampled during active COVID-19. This rearrangement joins TRBV7-9 to TRBJ2-5; D remains ambiguous. The sample comprised peripheral blood. The CDR3 bases are TGTGCCAGCAGCCTAAACGGGGAGACCCAGTACTTC. Its protein is CASSLNGETQYF.